The source of this T cell receptor beta chain is a study of blood T cell repertoires in COVID-19. Study in general: Acute and convalescent COVID-19 samples came from the United States, Italy and Spain. T cells, B-cell-depleted T cells, or PBMCs provided the cDNA or gDNA that served as material.

This clone has only one observation. Original processing methods: It was from reference gene primer amplification that nucleated cell counts were estimated. Measured with immunoSEQ multiplex PCR; TCRdb has only the in-frame clones, and not every one. V and J calls and clone size are those listed in that table; D and trimming were worked out from the DNA. The repertoire holds about 83,000 clones, with roughly 76% as singletons. CDR3 length equals 13 residues. Deletions cut 2 bases from V and 4 bases from J, with 8 bases between. CDR1 is MNHEY, CDR2 SMNVEV, per germline (reference sequence). The chain joins TRBV27 to TRBJ1-2; D is uncertain. The sequence was collected from a woman of 80 years or more with active or convalescent COVID-19. Input material: peripheral blood. The chain's CDR3 is CASSLGGLYGYTF. The CDR3 DNA sequence: TGTGCCAGCAGTTTAGGTGGACTCTATGGCTACACCTTC.